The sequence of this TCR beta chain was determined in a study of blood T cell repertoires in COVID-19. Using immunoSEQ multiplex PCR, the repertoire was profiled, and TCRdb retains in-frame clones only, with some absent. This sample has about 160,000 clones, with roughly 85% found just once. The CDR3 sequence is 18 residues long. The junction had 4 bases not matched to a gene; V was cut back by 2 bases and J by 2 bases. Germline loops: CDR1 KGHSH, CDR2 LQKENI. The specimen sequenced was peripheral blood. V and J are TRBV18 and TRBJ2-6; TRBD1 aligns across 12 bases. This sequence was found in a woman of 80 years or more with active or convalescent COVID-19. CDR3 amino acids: CASSPKGQGATGANVLTF. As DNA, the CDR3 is TGTGCCAGCTCACCAAAGGGACAGGGGGCCACTGGGGCCAACGTCCTGACTTTC. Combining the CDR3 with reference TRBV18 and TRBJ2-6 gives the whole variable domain NAGVMQNPRHLVRRRGQEARLRCSPMKGHSHVYWYRQLPEEGLKFMVYLQKENIIDESGMPKERFSAEFPKEGPSILRIQQVVRGDSAAYFCASSPKGQGATGANVLTFGAGSRLTVL.